This T cell receptor beta chain originates from a study of blood T cell repertoires in COVID-19. This CDR3 comprises 15 residues. Between the trimmed V and J ends, which lost 5 bases and 4 bases, there was a span of 17 bases. Germline lookup yields CDR1 MNHEY and CDR2 SVGAGI. Profiled with immunoSEQ multiplex PCR; TCRdb holds only in-frame clones, not every one. The data show over 200,000 clones, around 80% seen once. The clonotype was recovered from a man aged 55 to 69 who had recovered from COVID-19. The sequencing input was PBMCs or T cells enriched from blood (not recorded which). The V gene is TRBV6-5, the J gene TRBJ1-2, with D possibly TRBD1 on 6 matching bases. In DNA form, the CDR3 reads TGTGCCAGCAGTATCACCGGGACAACAACCTATGGCTACACCTTC. Its translation is CASSITGTTTYGYTF.